What follows are 28 T cell receptor beta chains derived from one specimen sequenced in a study of cytomegalovirus exposure and HLA in healthy donors (dated by TCRdb to about 2017). To prepare the library, the immunoSEQ multiplex PCR assay was applied. The multiplex PCR relied on a mix of 60 forward primers for TCR Vbeta segments and 13 reverse primers for TCR Jbeta segments. TCRdb re-hosts the immuneACCESS table, in-frame sequences only. Its copies lack some clones; in the studies checked, an unresolved V gene accounts for under half of them, and the cause for the rest is not known. The sample profile shows some 200,000 clones; about 85% of them were found once. Of the sample, approximately 3.8% is held by the ten largest clones. Sequencing was done on a sample of PBMCs. These receptors were taken from a man aged 45-65 years in good health and CMV-seronegative.

The chain uses TRBV12-5 and TRBJ2-3; perhaps TRBD1 as D (7 bases). V dropped 2 bases and J dropped 3 bases, with 12 bases sitting between them. Looked up from germline, CDR1 is LGHNT and CDR2 is FRNRAP. The CDR3 sequence is 15 residues long. CDR3 in DNA: TGTGCTAGTGGTTTGCCCCCAGGGGGGACAGATACGCAGTATTTT. Translated, it gives CASGLPPGGTDTQYF.

V and J are TRBV7-3 and TRBJ2-6, with D possibly TRBD2 on 6 matching bases. The V gene's germline CDR1 is SGHTA and CDR2 FQGTGA. CDR3 length equals 15 residues. Trimming shortened V by 5 bases and J by 6 bases, and 14 bases separated the two germline ends. The CDR3 coding sequence is TGTGCCAGCAGCCTCGGAGGGGCGTTGGCCAACGTCCTGACTTTC. It specifies CASSLGGALANVLTF.

This clone occurred once. The CDR3 nucleotides are TGTGCCAGCACTAGCGGGGGAAGCACAGATACGCAGTATTTT. Amino acid sequence: CASTSGGSTDTQYF. This chain connects TRBV19 to TRBJ2-3; 11 bases are shared with TRBD2. V was clipped by 9 bases and J by 0 bases; unmatched bases: 2. The germline CDR1 and CDR2 sequences are LNHDA and SQIVND (reference sequence). The CDR3 spans 14 residues. The entire variable domain, with the rest obtained from reference TRBV19 and TRBJ2-3, is as follows: DGGITQSPKYLFRKEGQNVTLSCEQNLNHDAMYWYRQDPGQGLRLIYYSQIVNDFQKGDIAEGYSVSREKKESFPLTVTSAQKNPTAFYLCASTSGGSTDTQYFGPGTRLTVL.

The rearrangement links TRBV7-9 to TRBJ1-6, with D unresolved. Trimming stripped 10 bases from V and 10 bases from J, with 17 bases between. Germline lookup yields CDR1 SEHNR and CDR2 FQNEAQ (reference sequence). The CDR3 totals 13 residues. CDR3 protein: CATKRNRDSPLHF. The CDR3 DNA sequence: TGTGCCACCAAAAGGAACAGAGACTCACCCCTCCACTTT.

The genes are TRBV9 and TRBJ2-3; 14 bases fit TRBD2. The CDR3 consists of 16 residues. CDR1 SGDLS and CDR2 YYNGEE come from the germline V gene. The V segment lost 4 bases and the J segment 6 bases; nucleotides outside the gene matches: 7. CDR3 DNA: TGTGCCAGCAGCCACGGACTAGCGGGGGGATCTGATACGCAGTATTTT. It yields the protein CASSHGLAGGSDTQYF.

The chain joins TRBV18 to TRBJ2-3; D call uncertain. The CDR3 length is 14 residues. Trimming removed 1 base from V and 4 bases from J, with 9 bases in between. Germline loops: CDR1 KGHSH, CDR2 LQKENI. The CDR3 spells CASSPQLRPDTQYF. CDR3 bases: TGTGCCAGCTCACCACAGCTCCGCCCAGATACGCAGTATTTT.

This chain joins TRBV5-5 and TRBJ2-5, with 8 bases fitting TRBD1. Germline V CDR1 and CDR2: SGHKS, YYEKEE (reference sequence). The CDR3 has 19 residues. V lost 4 bases, J lost 1 base, and 18 bases stayed unmatched. The CDR3 DNA reads TGTGCCAGCAGCCCTCGGGGGATCCAGGGGGCGTCTTCCCAAGAGACCCAGTACTTC. It codes for CASSPRGIQGASSQETQYF.

This clone was picked up a small number of times. V is TRBV7-8 and J is TRBJ2-5; TRBD2 is a possible D gene (6 bases). The CDR3 runs to 19 residues. The V end lost 4 bases, the J end lost 4 bases, and 28 bases lay between the germline ends. Per the germline V gene, CDR1 is SGHVS and CDR2 is FQNEAQ. CDR3 DNA sequence: TGTGCCAGCAGCTCCCAACCACACCACCCCGGAAGGAGGGGAGAGACCCAGTACTTC. It encodes CASSSQPHHPGRRGETQYF.

The table lists this clone with a few counts. The V and J genes are TRBV7-9 and TRBJ2-2, with unresolved D. This CDR3 is built from 14 residues. V was shortened by 3 bases and J by 6 bases, with 11 bases between the two germline ends. Germline V CDR1 and CDR2: SEHNR, FQNEAQ (reference sequence). Here the CDR3 reads CASSFRLSAGELFF. The DNA of the CDR3 is TGTGCCAGCAGCTTTCGCCTATCGGCCGGGGAGCTGTTTTTT. Based on the CDR3 plus reference TRBV7-9 and TRBJ2-2, the full variable domain is DTGVSQNPRHKITKRGQNVTFRCDPISEHNRLYWYRQTLGQGPEFLTYFQNEAQLEKSRLLSDRFSAERPKGSFSTLEIQRTEQGDSAMYLCASSFRLSAGELFFGEGSRLTVL.

Comments on this clone: The junction shows a germline mismatch at one end, possibly a read error. This chain uses TRBV7-9 with TRBJ2-7, with D unclear. Germline CDR1 is SEHNR and CDR2 is FQNEAQ (reference sequence). This CDR3 comprises 12 residues. CDR3 in DNA: TGTTCCAGCAGCTCTTGGAGAGACGAGCAGTACTTC. It yields the protein CSSSSWRDEQYF. The full variable domain, rest sourced from reference TRBV7-9 and TRBJ2-7, is DTGVSQNPRHKITKRGQNVTFRCDPISEHNRLYWYRQTLGQGPEFLTYFQNEAQLEKSRLLSDRFSAERPKGSFSTLEIQRTEQGDSAMYLCSSSSWRDEQYFGPGTRLTVT.

V usage is TRBV7-8 and J usage is TRBJ2-3; 9 nucleotides line up with TRBD2. Losses at the gene ends were 1 base for V and 4 bases for J; bases not matched to a gene: 0. CDR1 and CDR2 from the germline V gene are SGHVS and FQNEAQ. This CDR3 is built from 14 residues. CDR3 nucleotides: TGTGCCAGCAGCTTAGGACTAGCGGCAGATACGCAGTATTTT. The encoded protein is CASSLGLAADTQYF.

The chain is built from TRBV11-3 and TRBJ2-1; D not resolved. Germline CDR1 SGHNT, CDR2 YENEEA. Between the trimmed V and J ends, which lost 1 base and 5 bases, there was a span of 9 bases. The CDR3 has 14 amino acids. CDR3 DNA: TGTGCCAGCAGCTTAGGAGGTAGCCACAATGAGCAGTTCTTC. Translating it yields CASSLGGSHNEQFF.

This clone showed up just once. The chain recombines TRBV5-6 with TRBJ2-7; 12 bases fit TRBD1. V lost 7 bases and J lost 4; bases outside the gene matches: 18. CDR3 length: 18 amino acids. CDR1 and CDR2 from the germline V gene are SGHDT and YYEEEE. The CDR3 nucleotides are TGTGCCAGCGCGCTTTGGGACAGGGGGCCAGAAGCCGGTTACGAGCAGTACTTC. This sequence encodes CASALWDRGPEAGYEQYF.

This clone was detected only once. The chain uses TRBV7-9 and TRBJ2-1; D remains ambiguous. The ends were cut back, 1 base at V and 8 bases at J, with 6 bases in the middle. This CDR3 spans 12 amino acids. Per germline, CDR1 SEHNR and CDR2 FQNEAQ (reference sequence). The CDR3 bases are TGTGCCAGCAGCTTAGTCCGGGATGAGCAGTTCTTC. As protein: CASSLVRDEQFF. Together with reference TRBV7-9 and TRBJ2-1, the CDR3 gives the full variable domain: DTGVSQNPRHKITKRGQNVTFRCDPISEHNRLYWYRQTLGQGPEFLTYFQNEAQLEKSRLLSDRFSAERPKGSFSTLEIQRTEQGDSAMYLCASSLVRDEQFFGPGTRLTVL.

The CDR3 reads CASSQPQGTSIYNSPLHF. The CDR3 DNA reads as TGCGCCAGCAGCCAACCCCAGGGGACAAGCATTTATAATTCACCCCTCCACTTT. V and J are TRBV4-1 and TRBJ1-6; weak D call: TRBD1 (6 bases). V lost 2 bases, J lost 4 bases, and 18 bases lay in between. Germline V lookup: CDR1 MGHRA, CDR2 YSYEKL. CDR3 size: 18 residues.

The chain employs TRBV19 and TRBJ1-5; tentative D call: TRBD1 (5 bases). Germline CDR1 and CDR2: LNHDA and SQIVND (reference sequence). Between the trimmed V and J ends, which lost 6 bases and 3 bases, there was a span of 15 bases. This CDR3 is built from 15 residues. CDR3 sequence: CASREGSGNNQPQHF. The CDR3 DNA is TGTGCCAGTAGGGAGGGTTCAGGGAACAATCAGCCCCAGCATTTT.

This chain links TRBV10-1 with TRBJ1-5; TRBD1 matches 7 bases. J lost 3 bases, V lost 6 bases, and 8 bases had no gene match. Germline V gene lookup returns CDR1 WNHNN and CDR2 SYGVQD (reference sequence). This CDR3 has 15 amino acids. The CDR3 loop is CASRGGQVTNQPQHF. The CDR3 nucleotides are TGCGCCAGCAGGGGAGGACAGGTAACCAATCAGCCCCAGCATTTT.

Of note for this clone: This sample also contains other DNA sequences that code for the same CDR3. The rearrangement uses TRBV9 and TRBJ1-3, with D hard to call. CDR1 SGDLS and CDR2 YYNGEE come from the germline V gene. The CDR3 is 14 residues long. Trimming cost V 2 bases and J 0 bases, with 6 bases left between them. Here the CDR3 reads CASSVSGSGNTIYF. The CDR3 bases are TGTGCCAGCAGCGTTTCAGGCTCTGGAAACACCATATATTTT. The whole variable domain, filled in from reference TRBV9 and TRBJ1-3, reads DSGVTQTPKHLITATGQRVTLRCSPRSGDLSVYWYQQSLDQGLQFLIQYYNGEERAKGNILERFSAQQFPDLHSELNLSSLELGDSALYFCASSVSGSGNTIYFGEGSWLTVV.

This chain links TRBV7-9 with TRBJ2-1, with D maybe TRBD2 (7 bases). This CDR3 is built from 12 residues. V was pared by 8 bases and J by 6 bases, with 11 bases between. The germline CDR1 and CDR2 sequences are SEHNR and FQNEAQ (reference sequence). CDR3 residues: CASGGAGNEQFF. For the CDR3, the DNA is TGTGCCAGCGGGGGGGCGGGCAATGAGCAGTTCTTC.

The rearrangement links TRBV2 to TRBJ1-4; a possible D gene is TRBD1 (6 bases). This CDR3 comprises 11 residues. Germline V lookup: CDR1 SNHLY, CDR2 FYNNEI. Trimming removed 6 bases from V and 8 bases from J, with 7 bases in between. The chain's CDR3 is CASSQGEKLFF. CDR3 sequence (DNA): TGTGCCAGCAGCCAGGGGGAAAAACTGTTTTTT. The full variable domain, with the rest looked up from reference TRBV2 and TRBJ1-4, is EPEVTQTPSHQVTQMGQEVILRCVPISNHLYFYWYRQILGQKVEFLVSFYNNEISEKSEIFDDQFSVERPDGSNFTLKIRSTKLEDSAMYFCASSQGEKLFFGSGTQLSVL.

The chain uses TRBV5-5 and TRBJ1-4; TRBD1 might be the D (5 bases). Germline CDR1 and CDR2: SGHKS and YYEKEE (reference sequence). Trimming removed 4 bases at V and 9 bases at J, with 19 bases between. The CDR3 length is 15 residues. The CDR3 protein is CASSQAQGGLQKLFF. In DNA, the CDR3 is TGTGCCAGCAGCCAAGCGCAGGGAGGTTTACAAAAACTGTTTTTT.

This sequence joins TRBV5-6 and TRBJ1-3; D is perhaps TRBD1 (6 bases). The CDR3 extends over 14 amino acids. CDR1 is SGHDT, CDR2 YYEEEE, per germline. V dropped 2 bases and J dropped 8 bases, with 14 bases sitting between them. CDR3 sequence reads: CASSFDRSRDTIYF. The DNA of the CDR3 is TGTGCCAGCAGCTTCGACAGGAGCCGGGACACCATATATTTT.

The genes are TRBV7-8 and TRBJ1-5; D remains ambiguous. Germline values: CDR1 SGHVS, CDR2 FQNEAQ. V lost 3 bases and J 8 bases, leaving 11 bases between the germline ends. This CDR3 is 13 amino acids long. The CDR3 sequence: CASSFLGREPQHF. DNA of the CDR3: TGTGCCAGCAGCTTCCTAGGCCGGGAGCCCCAGCATTTT.

The chain employs TRBV7-9 and TRBJ2-5; possibly TRBD2 for D (6 bases). Germline CDR1 SEHNR, CDR2 FQNEAQ (reference sequence). The CDR3 sequence is 12 residues long. V gave up 5 bases and J gave up 11 bases, with 15 bases separating them. The CDR3 coding sequence is TGTGCCAGCAGCCCGTCGGGGGAAAAGCAGTACTTC. As protein: CASSPSGEKQYF.

V and J are TRBV19 and TRBJ2-3; 7 bases are a match to TRBD2. In germline, CDR1 is LNHDA, CDR2 SQIVND (reference sequence). The CDR3 is 16 residues long. With V trimmed by 4 bases and J by 3 bases, 10 bases remained unmatched. CDR3: CASSTSGGSPTDTQYF. CDR3 DNA: TGTGCCAGTAGTACCTCCGGGGGGAGTCCGACAGATACGCAGTATTTT.

The rearrangement joins TRBV19 to TRBJ1-6; D may be TRBD1 (6 bases). From germline, CDR1 is LNHDA and CDR2 SQIVND (reference sequence). Trimming removed 6 bases from V and 10 bases from J, with 13 bases in between. This CDR3 contains 13 residues. CDR3 nucleotide sequence: TGTGCCAGTAGACAGGGCTTAGGATCACCCCTCCACTTT. The encoded protein is CASRQGLGSPLHF.

V and J are TRBV19 and TRBJ2-2; D uncertain. The CDR3 is 13 amino acids. V lost 3 bases, J lost 6 bases, and 8 bases lay in between. CDR1 and CDR2 (germline): LNHDA, SQIVND (reference sequence). In nucleotides, the CDR3 is TGTGCCAGTAGTATTTACTTGTCCGGGGAGCTGTTTTTT. It codes for CASSIYLSGELFF. Using reference TRBV19 and TRBJ2-2 for the parts outside the CDR3, the full variable domain is DGGITQSPKYLFRKEGQNVTLSCEQNLNHDAMYWYRQDPGQGLRLIYYSQIVNDFQKGDIAEGYSVSREKKESFPLTVTSAQKNPTAFYLCASSIYLSGELFFGEGSRLTVL.

This clone occurred once. The chain uses TRBV18 and TRBJ2-2; the D is unclear. Trimming took off 2 bases at V and 5 bases at J, with 15 bases between the two ends. CDR3 length equals 16 residues. Germline V gives CDR1 KGHSH, CDR2 LQKENI. The CDR3 DNA is TGTGCCAGCTCACCAGAGGCCCGCCACGGGACCGGGGAGCTGTTTTTT. It yields the protein CASSPEARHGTGELFF. Combining the CDR3 with reference TRBV18 and TRBJ2-2 gives the whole variable domain NAGVMQNPRHLVRRRGQEARLRCSPMKGHSHVYWYRQLPEEGLKFMVYLQKENIIDESGMPKERFSAEFPKEGPSILRIQQVVRGDSAAYFCASSPEARHGTGELFFGEGSRLTVL.